This T cell receptor (beta chain) emerged from a study of monozygotic twins with inflammatory bowel disease. The length of the CDR3 is 15 residues. Germline V gives CDR1 KGHSH, CDR2 LQKENI. TCRdb reprocessed the 5' RACE reads; each CDR3 protein has one entry and no DNA is given. Its listing shows about 160,000 distinct CDR3 sequences. Study-level points and caveats: The authors note that differing immunosuppressive treatments may have added variability to patient repertoires.

A word on this clonotype: Its specificity is unknown.

This chain uses TRBV18 with TRBJ1-2; TCRdb outputs TRBD1, but without DNA this stays unchecked. The source material was blood. The sequence was collected from a human donor with ulcerative colitis or Crohn's disease, or a healthy co-twin of an affected twin (not recorded which). The CDR3 reads CASSPAQLTGVGYTF.